The rows below give T cell receptor beta chains drawn from one sample of a study of T cell responses to AZD1222 COVID-19 vaccine. Assay used: immunoSEQ multiplex PCR; TCRdb lists only in-frame clones, some missing. The sample consists of some 130,000 clones, roughly 85% of them appearing once. Material: peripheral blood, obtained on day 0 of AZD1222 vaccination. The origin of the receptors is an adult in good health. Both conserved end residues are part of each CDR3. D genes are given only for firm matches. Size is omitted from some rows. Given values are once, few, many or a class for expanded clones.

cdr3_nt: TGCAGTGCTAGTCTCGGTCACTCTGGAAACACCATATATTTT
cdr3_aa: CSASLGHSGNTIYF
v_call: TRBV20-1
clone_size: NA
j_call: TRBJ1-3
d_call: NA

cdr3_nt: TGTGCCAGCAGCGGGCACGCGAGGGGGGCCTACAATGAGCAGTTCTTC
cdr3_aa: CASSGHARGAYNEQFF
v_call: TRBV9
clone_size: NA
j_call: TRBJ2-1
d_call: NA

cdr3_nt: TGTGCCAACTCACCCGACAGCAGACGTCAGCCCCAGCATTTT
cdr3_aa: CANSPDSRRQPQHF
v_call: TRBV9
clone_size: once
j_call: TRBJ1-5
d_call: NA

cdr3_nt: TGTGCCTGGGCCAAGACAGGGGATCAGCCCCAGCATTTT
cdr3_aa: CAWAKTGDQPQHF
v_call: TRBV30
clone_size: NA
j_call: TRBJ1-5
d_call: TRBD1

cdr3_nt: TGTGCCAGCAGCCTATGGACAGGGACGGACACTGAAGCTTTCTTT
cdr3_aa: CASSLWTGTDTEAFF
v_call: TRBV7-8
clone_size: NA
j_call: TRBJ1-1
d_call: TRBD1

cdr3_nt: TGCGCCAGCAGTGCGGCTAGCGGCCAGACCGGGGAGCTGTTTTTT
cdr3_aa: CASSAASGQTGELFF
v_call: TRBV10-2
clone_size: NA
j_call: TRBJ2-2
d_call: TRBD2

cdr3_nt: TGTGCCAGCAGCTTAGATACGCGGGGTACGGGTTACACCGGGGAGCTGTTTTTT
cdr3_aa: CASSLDTRGTGYTGELFF
v_call: TRBV11-2
clone_size: NA
j_call: TRBJ2-2
d_call: NA

cdr3_nt: TGTGCCAGCAGCTTAGGTCTAGCGGGGAGTACGCGTTACGATGAGCAGTTCTTC
cdr3_aa: CASSLGLAGSTRYDEQFF
v_call: TRBV7-9
clone_size: NA
j_call: TRBJ2-1
d_call: TRBD2

cdr3_nt: TGCGCCAGCAGACATACAGAGACCAGCACAGATACGCAGTATTTT
cdr3_aa: CASRHTETSTDTQYF
v_call: TRBV4-1
clone_size: NA
j_call: TRBJ2-3
d_call: NA

cdr3_nt: TGCGCCAGCAGCCTCCCAAAGGGCGGGGGGCGTCTTAATGAGCAGTTCTTC
cdr3_aa: CASSLPKGGGRLNEQFF
v_call: TRBV4-1
clone_size: NA
j_call: TRBJ2-1
d_call: TRBD2

cdr3_nt: TGTGCCAGCAGCTTAGGCGTCGCCGACAATGAGCAGTTCTTC
cdr3_aa: CASSLGVADNEQFF
v_call: TRBV7-3
clone_size: NA
j_call: TRBJ2-1
d_call: NA

cdr3_nt: TGTGCCAGCAGTTACTTTGGGGACAGGCCCCAGCATTTT
cdr3_aa: CASSYFGDRPQHF
v_call: TRBV6-2/TRBV6-3
clone_size: NA
j_call: TRBJ1-5
d_call: TRBD1

cdr3_nt: TGTGCCAGCAGCGGAGCAGGGGGCAAAACTGAAGCTTTCTTT
cdr3_aa: CASSGAGGKTEAFF
v_call: TRBV13
clone_size: NA
j_call: TRBJ1-1
d_call: TRBD1

cdr3_nt: TGCGCCAGCAGCTTGGGCGGCAGCAATCAGCCCCAGCATTTT
cdr3_aa: CASSLGGSNQPQHF
v_call: TRBV5-1
clone_size: NA
j_call: TRBJ1-5
d_call: NA

cdr3_nt: TGTGCCAGCAGCTCAGGGGAGTACAATGAGCAGTTCTTC
cdr3_aa: CASSSGEYNEQFF
v_call: TRBV11-3
clone_size: NA
j_call: TRBJ2-1
d_call: NA

cdr3_nt: TGCAGCGTTAAGTGGACAGGTCAAACCACTGGGGCCAACGTCCTGACTTTC
cdr3_aa: CSVKWTGQTTGANVLTF
v_call: TRBV29-1
clone_size: few
j_call: TRBJ2-6
d_call: TRBD1